The T cell receptor (beta chain) described here comes from a study of T cell responses to AZD1222 COVID-19 vaccine. The trim removed 6 bases at V and 6 bases at J, leaving 3 bases unmatched. Germline-derived CDR1 and CDR2 are SNHLY and FYNNEI. The CDR3 has 12 residues. Here immunoSEQ multiplex PCR was the method, and the copy in TCRdb shows in-frame clones only, minus some. The top ten clones hold over 12% of a sample with around 61,000 clones, 80% to 90% of them seen once. J is TRBJ2-7 and V is TRBV2; 9 bases agree with TRBD1. The sample in question was peripheral blood, obtained on day 0 of AZD1222 vaccination. The origin of this receptor is an adult in good health. In DNA form, the CDR3 reads TGTGCCAGCAGATGGGACAGGGTCGAGCAGTACTTC. This codes for CASRWDRVEQYF.